One sample yielded the 24 T cell receptor delta chains listed below, sequenced in a study of gamma-delta T cells after stem cell transplantation. TCRdb re-processed the RT-PCR reads via CATT. The sample consists of approximately 3,000 delta-chain clones, under 3% of them appearing once. The sequenced sample was gamma-delta T cells. All receptors derive from a human donor. It is not recorded whose cells these are; they may come from a transplant donor.

As concerns this clone: A far larger clone is a single base away, which makes a read error likely. CDR3 nucleotides: TGTGCCTGTGACACCGTTGTCCGGGATACGCCGGAAGAAACCTCCCGGGACACCCGACAGATGTTTTTC. Translated: CACDTVVRDTPEETSRDTRQMFF. V gene TRDV2 combines with J gene TRDJ3, with 8 bases fitting TRDD3. Germline V gives CDR1 GEAIGNYY, CDR2 EKD. CDR3 length: 23 amino acids.

By share, this clone counts as large (0.1 to 1%). Other DNA variants within this sample encode the same CDR3. The chain employs TRDV2 and TRDJ1; possibly TRDD3 for D (6 bases). V lost 3 bases to trimming and J lost 1 base, with 14 bases between them. The CDR3 covers 15 residues. Germline V gives CDR1 GEAIGNYY, CDR2 EKD. The CDR3 loop reads CACDLMDTPTDKLIF. The CDR3 bases are TGTGCCTGTGACTTAATGGATACCCCCACCGATAAACTCATCTTT.

Turning to this clone: This may stem from a read error, because a much larger clone lies one nucleotide away. Other DNA sequences in the same sample also yield this CDR3. CDR3 sequence reads: CACDTATLGDNTPLAWDTRQMFF. The DNA of the CDR3 is TGTGCCTGTGACACCGCGACACTGGGGGATAACACCCCCCTGGCCTGGGACACCCGACAGATGTTTTTC. V gene TRDV2 combines with J gene TRDJ3; the match to TRDD3 covers 11 bases. Germline lookup yields CDR1 GEAIGNYY and CDR2 EKD. CDR3 length: 23 residues. J was trimmed by 2 bases and V by 0 bases; bases with no gene match: 17.

Comment on this clone: The protein recorded in TCRdb matches a much larger clone and deviates from this DNA's translation at residue 16, suggesting a read error; the protein here is obtained by translating the DNA. This chain joins TRDV2 and TRDJ1, with 12 bases fitting TRDD3. This CDR3 is built from 17 residues. Germline assignment: CDR1 GEAIGNYY and CDR2 EKD. CDR3 sequence reads: CACDTVGTGGYHDKLTF. Written as DNA, the CDR3 is TGTGCCTGTGACACCGTGGGCACTGGGGGATACCACGATAAACTCACCTTT.

Concerning this clone: At one end the junction does not follow the germline gene, possibly because of a read error. Other DNA sequences in the same sample also yield this CDR3. The chain employs TRDV2 and TRDJ3; 7 bases line up with TRDD3. Germline CDR1 GEAIGNYY, CDR2 EKD. The CDR3 covers 23 residues. DNA of the CDR3: TGTGCCTGTGACCCGGCAGTTTCGCGTACTGGGGACCCAAGCTCCTGGGACACCCGTCAGATGTTTTTC. It codes for CACDPAVSRTGDPSSWDTRQMFF.

By its share, this clone is large. This sample includes further DNA sequences coding for the same CDR3. This chain joins TRDV2 and TRDJ1, with 12 bases aligning to TRDD3. CDR3 length equals 20 residues. The germline V gene has CDR1 GEAIGNYY and CDR2 EKD. The trim removed 0 bases at V and 2 bases at J, leaving 15 bases unmatched. CDR3 in DNA: TGTGCCTGTGACACCGTCTGGGGGATACGCGGGGTTATGACGACCGATAAACTCATCTTT. It yields the protein CACDTVWGIRGVMTTDKLIF.

There are a few counts of this clone. Translating this DNA gives a protein that differs at residue 14 from the TCRdb one, which belongs to a much larger clone; a read error is likely, and the protein shown is this translation. The chain joins TRDV2 to TRDJ1; 13 bases agree with TRDD3. Germline CDR1 is GEAIGNYY and CDR2 is EKD. J was trimmed by 8 bases and V by 3 bases; bases with no gene match: 17. The CDR3 runs 18 residues. The CDR3 region is CACDALLGDTRDDEKLIF. CDR3 DNA sequence: TGTGCCTGTGACGCCCTACTGGGGGATACGCGGGACGACGAAAAACTCATCTTT.

In the case of this clone: This DNA's translation and the protein TCRdb lists, from a much larger clone, do not match at residue 16, likely due to a read error; the protein shown is translated from the DNA. The chain is built from TRDV2 and TRDJ1; 12 bases align to TRDD3. Germline values: CDR1 GEAIGNYY, CDR2 EKD. The CDR3 runs to 18 residues. The CDR3 reads CACDSLLGDTRRSGKPIF. In DNA, the CDR3 is TGTGCCTGTGACAGTCTGCTGGGGGATACGCGTCGATCCGGTAAACCCATCTTT.

Worth noting for this clone: Within the sample, other DNA sequences also encode this same CDR3. The rearrangement links TRDV2 to TRDJ1, with 8 positions matching TRDD3. V shed 3 bases, J shed 0 bases, and the junction held 11 bases outside the gene matches. This CDR3 has 17 amino acids. Germline V gene sequence: CDR1 GEAIGNYY, CDR2 EKD. CDR3 sequence (DNA): TGTGCCTGTGACGCGATACTGGGGGCCTTCTACACCGATAAACTCATCTTT. Amino acids: CACDAILGAFYTDKLIF.

For this clone: One base separates it from a far larger clone, so it is likely a read error. Other DNA sequences in this sample translate to the same CDR3. The chain recombines TRDV2 with TRDJ1, with D possibly TRDD2 on 5 matching bases. The CDR3 totals 15 residues. Germline CDR1 reads GEAIGNYY; CDR2 reads EKD. Written as DNA, the CDR3 is TGTGCCTGTGACACCATTGGCCTTCACACCGATAAGCTCATCTTT. This translates into CACDTIGLHTDKLIF.

By sample share, this clone is medium-sized. The sample carries other DNA sequences with the same CDR3. The rearrangement uses TRDV2 and TRDJ1, with 9 bases lining up with TRDD3. V shed 1 base and J 0 bases; nucleotides not matched to a gene: 11. From germline, CDR1 is GEAIGNYY and CDR2 EKD. This CDR3 has 18 residues. The chain's CDR3 is CACDTVVTGGPYTDKLIF. The CDR3 region has the DNA TGTGCCTGTGACACTGTGGTTACTGGGGGACCGTACACCGATAAACTCATCTTT.

On this clone: TCRdb has a much larger clone's protein, which differs at residue 15 from the translation of this DNA, likely because of a read error; what is shown is the protein translated from the DNA. The genes are TRDV2 and TRDJ1; a possible D gene is TRDD3 (6 bases). Germline CDR1 GEAIGNYY, CDR2 EKD. This CDR3 contains 17 residues. The CDR3 loop is CACDTVYRGGTTDKPIF. CDR3 coding DNA: TGTGCCTGTGACACCGTTTATAGGGGGGGAACCACCGATAAACCCATCTTT.

On this clone itself: The TCRdb protein, from a much larger clone, departs from this DNA's translation at residue 9, likely by read error; the protein shown derives from the DNA. The chain couples TRDV2 to TRDJ1; 7 nucleotides agree with TRDD3. The V gene's germline CDR1 is GEAIGNYY and CDR2 EKD. J gave up 3 bases and V 1 base, and 19 bases lay outside the gene matches. This CDR3 is built from 19 residues. The CDR3 nucleotides read TGTGCCTGTGACACAGTGGCTGGGGGCCCGTATCCAACACCCGATAAACTCATCTTT. Protein sequence: CACDTVAGGPYPTPDKLIF.

For this clone: The protein TCRdb lists differs from the translation of the DNA at residue 5; the protein given here is translated from the DNA itself. The genes are TRDV2 and TRDJ3; TRDD3 agrees at 7 bases. The CDR3 length is 22 residues. The germline V gene has CDR1 GEAIGNYY and CDR2 EKD. V lost 3 bases and J lost 2; bases outside the gene matches: 21. The CDR3 is CACDPPDTRYGTGTWDTRQMFF. CDR3 coding DNA: TGTGCCTGTGACCCGCCGGATACGCGGTATGGAACCGGCACCTGGGACACCCGACAGATGTTTTTC.

On this clone itself: It differs at one base from a far larger clone, so likely a read error. The sample holds other DNA sequences that translate to the same CDR3. The rearrangement links TRDV2 to TRDJ1, with 7 bases identical to TRDD3. With 3 bases clipped from V and 0 bases from J, the junction kept 6 bases outside the gene matches. The CDR3 extends over 15 amino acids. CDR1 and CDR2 from the germline V gene are GEAIGNYY and EKD. This CDR3 reads CACDALLGDTDKLIF. The CDR3 DNA follows: TGTGCCTGTGACGCGCTTCTGGGGGACACCGATAAACTCATCTTT.

Of note for this clone: A single base separates this from a much larger clone, so it may be a read error. This sample includes further DNA sequences coding for the same CDR3. The V call is TRDV2, the J call TRDJ1; 8 bases are shared with TRDD3. The germline gives CDR1 GEAIGNYY, CDR2 EKD. The CDR3 has 16 residues. This chain's CDR3 is CACDTMAGGPTDKLIF. The DNA for the CDR3 is TGTGCCTGTGACACAATGGCTGGGGGACCCACCGATAAGCTCATCTTT.

This clone was detected ten times or more. It differs at one base from a far larger clone, so likely a read error. The rearrangement joins TRDV2 to TRDJ1, with unresolved D. The CDR3 has 15 amino acids. Germline lookup yields CDR1 GEAIGNYY and CDR2 EKD. The V end lost 0 bases, the J end lost 3 bases, and 13 bases lay between the germline ends. CDR3 DNA sequence: TGTGCCTGTGACACCCTATCCGGTTACGCCGATAAACTCATCTTT. Protein: CACDTLSGYADKLIF.

This clone was seen only a few times. This likely stems from a read error, as it lies one base from a far larger clone. Other DNA sequences of this sample code for an identical CDR3. CDR3 DNA: TGTGCCTGCGACATTTTACTGGGGGATACGGAGAAACTCATCTTT. This codes for CACDILLGDTEKLIF. J is TRDJ1 and V is TRDV2; TRDD3 matches 13 bases. The CDR3 is 15 residues long. The germline gives CDR1 GEAIGNYY, CDR2 EKD.

This clone was picked up a small number of times. This probably arose from a read error, given a far larger clone one base away. This chain connects TRDV2 to TRDJ1; D is possibly TRDD2 or TRDD3 (5 bases each). The CDR3 length is 22 residues. CDR1 and CDR2 (germline): GEAIGNYY, EKD. Written as DNA, the CDR3 is TGTGCCCGTGACCCGCTTCCAAATCTGCTGGGTCGAACCCTTGGGAACACCGATAAACTCATCTTT. Protein sequence: CARDPLPNLLGRTLGNTDKLIF.

This clone was found many times. One base separates it from a far larger clone, so it is likely a read error. The chain is built from TRDV2 and TRDJ1; D may match TRDD2 or TRDD3 (5 bases each). CDR1 is GEAIGNYY, CDR2 EKD, per germline. There are 22 residues in the CDR3. The V end lost 3 bases, the J end lost 0 bases, and 34 bases lay between the germline ends. CDR3: CACDPLPNLLGRALGNTDKLIF. As DNA, the CDR3 is TGTGCCTGTGACCCGCTTCCAAATCTGCTGGGTCGAGCCCTTGGGAACACCGATAAACTCATCTTT.

This clone was picked up a small number of times. This probably arose from a read error, given a far larger clone one base away. The identical CDR3 is also encoded by other nucleotide sequences in the sample. The chain is built from TRDV2 and TRDJ1; possible D gene TRDD2, 5 bases. This CDR3 is 15 amino acids long. With 1 base removed from V and 0 bases from J, the gap between germline ends came to 11 bases. Germline loops: CDR1 GEAIGNYY, CDR2 EKD. CDR3 in amino acids: CACDTIGLHTDKLIF. CDR3 nucleotide sequence: TGTGCCTGTGACACAATTGGCCTTCACACCGATAAACTCATCTTT.

Comment on this clone: The protein in TCRdb stems from a much larger clone and differs at residue 11 from this DNA's translation, likely a read error; here the protein is translated from the DNA. The gene calls are TRDV2 and TRDJ1, with 13 nucleotides matching TRDD3. The CDR3 is 17 amino acids. V lost 1 base, J lost 7 bases, and 11 bases stayed unmatched. Germline V CDR1 and CDR2: GEAIGNYY, EKD. For the CDR3, the DNA is TGTGCCTGTGACACGATACTGGGGGATACGGCGGACCGTAAACTCATCTTT. Its protein is CACDTILGDTADRKLIF.

This clone occurred a few times. The protein that TCRdb holds for this DNA derives from a much larger clone and differs from the translated DNA at residue 8, which likely indicates a read error; the protein shown here is translated from the DNA. The rearrangement links TRDV2 to TRDJ1, with a possible D match to TRDD3 (5 bases). This CDR3 comprises 15 residues. V was pared by 0 bases and J by 0 bases, with 10 bases between. Looked up from germline, CDR1 is GEAIGNYY and CDR2 is EKD. This CDR3 reads CACDTVGSNTDKLIF. In DNA, the CDR3 is TGTGCCTGTGACACCGTGGGGTCCAACACCGATAAACTCATCTTT.

As concerns this clone: This likely came from a read error, as a far larger clone is one base away. This specimen includes other DNA sequences encoding the same CDR3. V usage is TRDV2 and J usage is TRDJ1, with a possible D match to TRDD3 (6 bases). V was shortened by 3 bases and J by 0 bases, with 22 bases between the two germline ends. The CDR3 sequence is 18 residues long. CDR1 and CDR2 (germline): GEAIGNYY, EKD. The CDR3 loop is CACDAVLGDTRDTDKLIF. CDR3 DNA sequence: TGTGCCTGTGACGCCGTACTGGGTGATACGCGGGACACCGATAAACTCATCTTT.